The 16 T cell receptor beta chains listed next were all sequenced from one sample in a study of metastatic and nonmetastatic thyroid tumors. With MiXCR, TCRdb reprocessed the PCR reads. The sample includes 25,000 to 30,000 clones, under 20% seen only once; the top ten take 4% to 5%. Patients had received no treatment of any kind before thyroid surgery. The sample was blood. The source of these receptors is a female donor with papillary thyroid cancer or a benign thyroid nodule (not recorded which). Some clones in this sample may be carry-over from other donors' samples.

The CDR3 is CASSIDSPYTDTQYF. CDR3 nucleotides: TGCGCCAGCAGCATAGACAGCCCCTACACAGATACGCAGTATTTT. The rearrangement links TRBV5-1 to TRBJ2-3; maybe TRBD1 (5 bases). V lost 4 bases to trimming and J lost 2 bases, with 14 bases between them. In germline, CDR1 is SGHRS, CDR2 YFSETQ. The CDR3 has 15 residues.

This clone was recorded at least ten times. The chain combines TRBV6-1 with TRBJ2-5, with 7 bases lining up with TRBD1. CDR3 length equals 14 residues. V shed 8 bases and J 1 base; nucleotides not matched to a gene: 7. Per germline, CDR1 MNHNS and CDR2 SASEGT. In DNA form, the CDR3 reads TGTGCCAGCGCTTACAGGGGTGGCCAAGAGACCCAGTACTTC. This translates into CASAYRGGQETQYF.

This clone was detected many times. This sequence joins TRBV5-5 and TRBJ2-6; tentatively, D is TRBD2 (5 bases). The ends were cut back, 7 bases at V and 0 bases at J, with 14 bases in the middle. CDR3 length: 16 amino acids. Per germline, CDR1 SGHKS and CDR2 YYEKEE (reference sequence). In DNA form, the CDR3 reads TGTGCCAGCTCCCGGGGTAGGTTCTCTGGGGCCAACGTCCTGACTTTC. Translating it yields CASSRGRFSGANVLTF.

This clone was detected many times. The V call is TRBV5-1, the J call TRBJ1-5, with a tentative D call TRBD1 (5 bases). The CDR3 is made up of 15 amino acids. V shed 4 bases and J shed 0 bases, with 11 bases lying between them. CDR1 is SGHRS and CDR2 is YFSETQ in the germline V gene. CDR3 bases: TGCGCCAGCAGCGCGGACGGGGCTAGCAATCAGCCCCAGCATTTT. Amino acid sequence: CASSADGASNQPQHF.

By sample share, this clone is medium-sized (0.01 to 0.1%). The gene calls are TRBV6-1 and TRBJ1-5; D not certain. Per germline, CDR1 MNHNS and CDR2 SASEGT. CDR3 length: 16 residues. Trimming left V 7 bases short and J 2 bases short, with 18 bases between. CDR3 DNA sequence: TGTGCCAGCACGATGGAGGGAACCACTCGCAATCAGCCCCAGCATTTT. Protein product: CASTMEGTTRNQPQHF.

The chain couples TRBV20-1 to TRBJ1-1; D is uncertain. Germline V CDR1 and CDR2: DFQATT, SNEGSKA (reference sequence). CDR3 length: 13 residues. V dropped 0 bases and J dropped 6 bases, with 11 bases sitting between them. The CDR3 DNA follows: TGCAGTGCTAGAGAGGGTGGGTCGGCTGAAGCTTTCTTT. This codes for CSAREGGSAEAFF.

This clone was seen at least ten times. V and J are TRBV12-3 or TRBV12-4 and TRBJ2-5, with 7 bases that match TRBD2. V shed 6 bases and J 2 bases; nucleotides not matched to a gene: 3. The CDR3 extends over 13 amino acids. Here the CDR3 DNA reads TGTGCCAGCAGCTGGGGGGGGCAAGAGACCCAGTACTTC. Its translation is CASSWGGQETQYF.

This clone turned up a few times. The V gene is TRBV2, the J gene TRBJ1-4; 9 bases map to TRBD1. The V gene end was trimmed by 6 bases and the J gene end by 6 bases; junction bases not matched to a gene: 11. Germline V CDR1 and CDR2: SNHLY, FYNNEI. This CDR3 spans 16 amino acids. CDR3 amino acids: CASSPTTGGGYEKLFF. DNA for the CDR3: TGTGCCAGCAGCCCCACCACAGGGGGCGGATATGAAAAACTGTTTTTT. The variable domain in full, completed from reference TRBV2 and TRBJ1-4, reads EPEVTQTPSHQVTQMGQEVILRCVPISNHLYFYWYRQILGQKVEFLVSFYNNEISEKSEIFDDQFSVERPDGSNFTLKIRSTKLEDSAMYFCASSPTTGGGYEKLFFGSGTQLSVL.

The rearrangement uses TRBV20-1 and TRBJ2-7; weak D call: TRBD1 (6 bases). V gave up 4 bases and J gave up 3 bases, with 7 bases separating them. The CDR3 loop spans 11 amino acids. Germline-derived CDR1 and CDR2 are DFQATT and SNEGSKA (reference sequence). CDR3 in DNA: TGCAGTGCTAACAGGGACTACGAGCAGTACTTC. It translates to CSANRDYEQYF.

As DNA, the CDR3 is TGCGCCAGCAGACTAGAGGGACAGGGCTACGAGCAGTACTTC. Residues: CASRLEGQGYEQYF. V is TRBV4-1 and J is TRBJ2-7; 9 bases are a match to TRBD1. This CDR3 spans 14 amino acids. Trimming took 6 bases from V and 3 from J; bases not matched to a gene: 6. Germline CDR1 MGHRA, CDR2 YSYEKL.

The sample holds many counts of this clone. This chain uses TRBV7-3 with TRBJ2-1; D is possibly TRBD2 (6 bases). Germline assignment: CDR1 SGHTA and CDR2 FQGTGA. V shed 5 bases and J shed 7 bases, with 18 bases lying between them. The CDR3 has 15 residues. The CDR3 coding sequence is TGTGCCAGCAGCGACCGGGACTCCACCCCAAATGAGCAGTTCTTC. Translation: CASSDRDSTPNEQFF.

This clone was observed many times. The genes are TRBV6-1 and TRBJ2-5, with D possibly TRBD2 on 5 matching bases. Between the trimmed V and J ends, which lost 6 bases and 1 base, there was a span of 15 bases. Germline V lookup: CDR1 MNHNS, CDR2 SASEGT. The CDR3 runs to 15 residues. CDR3 DNA sequence: TGTGCCAGCAGATACCATGGACTGCTCCAAGAGACCCAGTACTTC. It encodes CASRYHGLLQETQYF.

This chain links TRBV7-2 with TRBJ2-7; TRBD1 aligns across 7 bases. The germline V gene has CDR1 SGHTA and CDR2 FQGNSA. Trimming cost V 1 base and J 6 bases; bases outside gene matches: 6. The CDR3 has 14 residues. CDR3 sequence reads: CASSLGQGEGEQYF. As DNA, the CDR3 is TGTGCCAGCAGCTTAGGGCAGGGGGAAGGCGAGCAGTACTTC.

This clone occurred many times. This chain joins TRBV20-1 and TRBJ2-3, with D possibly being TRBD2 (6 bases). Germline V gene sequence: CDR1 DFQATT, CDR2 SNEGSKA (reference sequence). The CDR3 extends over 16 amino acids. Trimming left V 3 bases short and J 4 bases short, with 20 bases between. The CDR3: CSASYLGGTAADTQYF. CDR3 nucleotide sequence: TGCAGTGCTAGTTACTTGGGCGGGACGGCGGCAGATACGCAGTATTTT.

This clone is medium-sized (0.01 to 0.1%) by share. The chain couples TRBV6-1 to TRBJ1-5; a possible D gene is TRBD1 (5 bases). V was shortened by 6 bases and J by 6 bases, with 12 bases between the two germline ends. Germline loops: CDR1 MNHNS, CDR2 SASEGT. This CDR3 has 13 residues. CDR3 DNA: TGTGCCAGCAGATCCCGGGGCGGTCAGCCCCAGCATTTT. It specifies CASRSRGGQPQHF.

Ten or more counts support this clone. The J gene is TRBJ1-5, the V gene TRBV20-1; D remains ambiguous. The CDR3 covers 13 residues. Deletions cut 1 base from V and 4 bases from J, with 8 bases between. Germline CDR1 is DFQATT and CDR2 is SNEGSKA (reference sequence). CDR3: CSARGDSNQPQHF. The CDR3 DNA sequence: TGCAGTGCTAGAGGTGATTCGAATCAGCCCCAGCATTTT.